The source of this TCR beta chain is a study of T cell responses to AZD1222 COVID-19 vaccine. The protocol was immunoSEQ multiplex PCR, while the TCRdb copy is restricted to in-frame clones and leaves out a portion. The table shows under 110,000 clones, with roughly 90% occurring only once. About this clone: Its antigen is undetermined.

The study's findings and limits: Among vaccine-associated CD4 TCRs, coverage spanned spike, with dominance at 160-218 and 743-854. The study identified only a handful of AZD1222 recipients as seropositive at baseline.

V dropped 5 bases and J dropped 0 bases, with 17 bases sitting between them. CDR3 length: 17 amino acids. Germline V gene sequence: CDR1 MNHEY, CDR2 SMNVEV (reference sequence). Material: peripheral blood, obtained on day 0 of AZD1222 vaccination. The chain carries TRBV27 and TRBJ1-5; a possible D gene is TRBD1 (6 bases). The TCR originated in an adult in good health. CDR3 residues: CASSPRQASYSNQPQHF. The CDR3 DNA follows: TGTGCCAGCAGTCCGAGACAGGCCAGCTATAGCAATCAGCCCCAGCATTTT.